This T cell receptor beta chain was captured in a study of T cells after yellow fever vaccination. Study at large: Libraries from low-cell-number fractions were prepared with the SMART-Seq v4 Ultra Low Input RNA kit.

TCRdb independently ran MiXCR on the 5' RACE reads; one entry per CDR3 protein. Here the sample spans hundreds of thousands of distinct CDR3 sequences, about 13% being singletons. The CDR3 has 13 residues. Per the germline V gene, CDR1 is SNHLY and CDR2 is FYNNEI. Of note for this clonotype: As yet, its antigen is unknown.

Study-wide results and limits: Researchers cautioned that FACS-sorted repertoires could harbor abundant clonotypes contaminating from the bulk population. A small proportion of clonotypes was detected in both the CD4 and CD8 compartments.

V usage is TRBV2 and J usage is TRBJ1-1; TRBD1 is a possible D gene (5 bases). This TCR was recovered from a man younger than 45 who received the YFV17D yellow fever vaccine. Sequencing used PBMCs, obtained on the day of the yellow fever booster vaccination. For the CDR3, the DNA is TGTGCTACCGGGGCACAGGAGAACACTGAAGCTTTCTTT. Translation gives CATGAQENTEAFF. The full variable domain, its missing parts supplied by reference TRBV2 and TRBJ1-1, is EPEVTQTPSHQVTQMGQEVILRCVPISNHLYFYWYRQILGQKVEFLVSFYNNEISEKSEIFDDQFSVERPDGSNFTLKIRSTKLEDSAMYFCATGAQENTEAFFGQGTRLTVV.